This T cell receptor beta chain was documented in a study of Graves' ophthalmopathy and Graves' hyperthyroidism. RNA transcripts served as template for amplifying TCR beta CDR3 sequences. Amplification began with first-round RT-PCR using HTBI primers, then second-round multiplex PCR was performed. TCRdb independently ran MiXCR on the multiplex PCR reads; one entry per CDR3 protein. The sample lists about 600,000 distinct CDR3 sequences, approximately 35% occurring once. Per the germline V gene, CDR1 is DFQATT and CDR2 is SNEGSKA (reference sequence). The CDR3 extends over 16 amino acids. The junction had 7 bases not matched to a gene; V was cut back by 3 bases and J by 1 base.

The TCR comes from an adult man with Graves' hyperthyroidism. Sequenced: peripheral blood or thyroid tissue (not recorded which). The gene calls are TRBV20-1 and TRBJ2-5; 11 positions agree with TRBD2. CDR3 coding DNA: TGCAGTGCTAGTCTTAGCGGGGGGGCGGGCCAAGAGACCCAGTACTTC. It specifies CSASLSGGAGQETQYF.